This T cell receptor (beta chain) was sequenced in a study of Graves' ophthalmopathy and Graves' hyperthyroidism. Study-wide findings and caveats: Most clonotypes expanded in thyroid above 0.001 frequency were present in blood too.

Each donor who had ophthalmopathy showed moderate-to-severe activity, a CAS of ≥3, a NOSPECS of ≥4, and a duration under 3 months. The length of the CDR3 is 17 residues. Trimming removed 5 bases from V and 7 bases from J, with 21 bases in between. CDR1 and CDR2 (germline): MDHEN, SYDVKM. Details on this clonotype: The target antigen is unknown.

Amplifying from RNA transcripts, the study obtained TCR beta CDR3 regions. RT-PCR with HTBI primers came first, then second-round multiplex PCR. From the multiplex PCR reads, TCRdb called clonotypes with MiXCR, one entry per CDR3 protein. The data show under 250,000 distinct CDR3 sequences, roughly 21% seen once. This clonotype was sampled from a woman between 45 and 65 years old with Graves' ophthalmopathy. The sequenced material came from peripheral blood. This chain uses TRBV28 with TRBJ1-6; D is perhaps TRBD1 (5 bases). The CDR3 region is CASSDLLTGTGNSPLHF. CDR3 bases: TGTGCCAGCAGTGACCTTCTAACCGGGACTGGAAATTCACCCCTCCACTTT.